Sequencing of this T cell receptor (beta chain) was carried out in a study of T cell responses to AZD1222 COVID-19 vaccine. Note on this clone: Its antigen is not identified.

Study-wide findings and caveats: Vaccine-associated CD4 TCRs ranged over spike, dominating at 160-218 and 743-854. Females outnumbered males among donors, who were mostly white British; clonal diversity was possibly underestimated.

Deletions cut 3 bases from V and 5 bases from J, with 17 bases between. Per the germline V gene, CDR1 is MDHEN and CDR2 is SYDVKM. The CDR3 totals 16 residues. Generated by immunoSEQ multiplex PCR, the TCRdb table keeps only in-frame clones and is missing some. The table lists about 120,000 clones, over 75% of them singletons, with 4% to 5% in the top ten. The receptor's source is an adult who received the MenACWY meningococcal vaccine as a control. The material was peripheral blood, obtained 28 days after the second dose of the MenACWY control vaccine. The chain links TRBV28 to TRBJ1-5; perhaps TRBD1 as D (6 bases). This CDR3 is CASSFFLRGGDQPQHF. CDR3 bases: TGTGCCAGCAGTTTCTTTCTCAGGGGTGGGGATCAGCCCCAGCATTTT.